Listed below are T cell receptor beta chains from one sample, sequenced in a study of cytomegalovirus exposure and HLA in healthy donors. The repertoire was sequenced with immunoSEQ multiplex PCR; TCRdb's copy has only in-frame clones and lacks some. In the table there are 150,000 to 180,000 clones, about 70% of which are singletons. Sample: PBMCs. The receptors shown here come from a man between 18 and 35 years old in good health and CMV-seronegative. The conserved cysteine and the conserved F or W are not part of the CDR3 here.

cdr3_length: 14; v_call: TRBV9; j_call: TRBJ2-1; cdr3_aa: ASSGPSGGAYNEQF
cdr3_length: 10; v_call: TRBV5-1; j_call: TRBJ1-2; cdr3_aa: ASSFGEYGYT
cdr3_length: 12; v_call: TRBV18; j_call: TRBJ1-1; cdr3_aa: VDTWVTGNTEAF
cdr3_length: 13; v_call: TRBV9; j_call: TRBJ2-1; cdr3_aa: ASSPSGGVYNEQF
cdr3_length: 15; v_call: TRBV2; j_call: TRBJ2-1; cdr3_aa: ASSASSSLSSYNEQF
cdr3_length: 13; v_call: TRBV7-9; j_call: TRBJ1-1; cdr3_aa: ATRSRDRLDTEAF
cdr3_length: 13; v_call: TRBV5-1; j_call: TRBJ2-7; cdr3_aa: ASSSSGGATYEQY
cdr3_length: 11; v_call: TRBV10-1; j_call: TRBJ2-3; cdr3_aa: ASRGTSGDTQY
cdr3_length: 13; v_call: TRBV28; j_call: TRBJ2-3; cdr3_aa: ASSATGLSVDTQY
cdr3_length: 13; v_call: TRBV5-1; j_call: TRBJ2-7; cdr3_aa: ASSLWDRVSNEQY
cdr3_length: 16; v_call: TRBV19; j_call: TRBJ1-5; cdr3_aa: ASSPRGGPPWDNQPQH
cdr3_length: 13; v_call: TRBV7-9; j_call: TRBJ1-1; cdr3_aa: ASSSGQGVITEAF
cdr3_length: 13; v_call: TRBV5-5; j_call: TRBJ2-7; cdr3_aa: ASSPTGSQTYEQY
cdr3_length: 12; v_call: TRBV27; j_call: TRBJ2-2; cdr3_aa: ASSFSGDTGELF
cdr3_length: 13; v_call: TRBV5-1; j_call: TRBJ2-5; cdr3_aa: ASSFRQGERETQY
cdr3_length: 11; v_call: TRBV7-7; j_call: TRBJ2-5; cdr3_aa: ASSLNEPRIQY
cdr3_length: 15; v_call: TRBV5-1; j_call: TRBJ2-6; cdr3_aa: ASSLAGQGSGANVLT
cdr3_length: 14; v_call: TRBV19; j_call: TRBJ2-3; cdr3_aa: ASSIRGGGGMDTQY
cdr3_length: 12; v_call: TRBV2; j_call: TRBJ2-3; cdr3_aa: AGGEGPYTDTQY
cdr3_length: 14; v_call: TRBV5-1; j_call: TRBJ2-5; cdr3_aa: ASSLAVASGQETQY
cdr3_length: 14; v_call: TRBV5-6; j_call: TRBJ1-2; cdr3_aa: ASSRTPLVWGNGYT
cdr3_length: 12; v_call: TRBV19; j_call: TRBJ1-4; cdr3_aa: ASSVTTTNEKLF
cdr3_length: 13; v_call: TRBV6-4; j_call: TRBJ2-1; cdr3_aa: ASSPSGGSYNEQF
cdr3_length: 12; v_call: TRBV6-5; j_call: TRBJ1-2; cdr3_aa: ASSRWDRGYGYT
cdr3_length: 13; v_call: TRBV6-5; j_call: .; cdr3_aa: ASSYSAGAAYEQY
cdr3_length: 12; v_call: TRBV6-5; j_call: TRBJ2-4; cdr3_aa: ASSYPRSKNSQY
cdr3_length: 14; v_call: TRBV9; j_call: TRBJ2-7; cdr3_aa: ASSKGRTTGRYEQY
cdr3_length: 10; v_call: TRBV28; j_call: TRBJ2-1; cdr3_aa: ASSSTRVEQF
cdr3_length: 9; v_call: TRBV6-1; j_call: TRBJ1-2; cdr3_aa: ASSERGRYT